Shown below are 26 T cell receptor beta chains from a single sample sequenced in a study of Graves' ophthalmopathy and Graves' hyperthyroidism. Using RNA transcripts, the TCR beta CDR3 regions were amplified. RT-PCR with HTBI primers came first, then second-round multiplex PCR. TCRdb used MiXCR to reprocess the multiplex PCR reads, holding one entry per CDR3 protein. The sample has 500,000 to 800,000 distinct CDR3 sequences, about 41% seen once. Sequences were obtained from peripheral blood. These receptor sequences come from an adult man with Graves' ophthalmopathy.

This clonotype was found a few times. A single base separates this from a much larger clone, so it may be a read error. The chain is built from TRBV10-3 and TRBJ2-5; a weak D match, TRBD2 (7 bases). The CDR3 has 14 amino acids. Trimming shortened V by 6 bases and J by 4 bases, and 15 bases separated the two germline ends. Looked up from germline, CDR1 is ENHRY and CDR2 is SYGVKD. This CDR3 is CAIRGGANPETQYF. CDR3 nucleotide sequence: TGTGCCATCAGGGGGGGGGCAAACCCAGAGACCCAGTACTTC.

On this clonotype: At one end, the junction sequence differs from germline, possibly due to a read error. The CDR3 DNA reads TGTGCCACCAGTGATCTCCCAACGGGAGCGGGACGCGATGAGCAGTTTTTT. Its translation is CATSDLPTGAGRDEQFF. The V gene is TRBV24-1, the J gene TRBJ2-2, with 7 bases matching TRBD2. The V gene's germline CDR1 is KGHDR and CDR2 SFDVKD. The CDR3 spans 17 residues.

CDR3 DNA: TGTGCCAGCAGCCAAGGGACAGGGTTTTCCTACGAGCAGTACTTC. Translating gives CASSQGTGFSYEQYF. The V gene is TRBV14, the J gene TRBJ2-7; 8 bases are a match to TRBD1. The CDR3 is 15 amino acids. The J segment lost 1 base and the V segment lost 1 base, leaving 3 bases of the junction unmatched. Germline loops: CDR1 SGHDN, CDR2 FVKESK.

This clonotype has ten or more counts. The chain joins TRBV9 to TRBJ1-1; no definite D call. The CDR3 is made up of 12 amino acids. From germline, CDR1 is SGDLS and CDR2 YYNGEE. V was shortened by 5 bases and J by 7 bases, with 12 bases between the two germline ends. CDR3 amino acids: CASSRLAGEAFF. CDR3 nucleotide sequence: TGTGCCAGCAGTCGACTCGCAGGTGAAGCTTTCTTT.

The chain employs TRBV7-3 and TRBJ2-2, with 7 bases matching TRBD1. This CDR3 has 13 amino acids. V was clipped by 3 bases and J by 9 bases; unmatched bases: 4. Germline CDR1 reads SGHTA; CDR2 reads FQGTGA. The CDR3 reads CASSFIGGRELFF. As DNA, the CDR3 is TGTGCCAGCAGCTTTATAGGGGGCCGGGAGCTGTTTTTT.

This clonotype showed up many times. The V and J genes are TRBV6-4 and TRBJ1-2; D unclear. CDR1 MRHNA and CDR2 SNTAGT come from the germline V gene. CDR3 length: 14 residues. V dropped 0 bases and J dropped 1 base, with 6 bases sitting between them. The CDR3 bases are TGTGCCAGCAGTGACTCGAACGATAACTATGGCTACACCTTC. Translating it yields CASSDSNDNYGYTF.

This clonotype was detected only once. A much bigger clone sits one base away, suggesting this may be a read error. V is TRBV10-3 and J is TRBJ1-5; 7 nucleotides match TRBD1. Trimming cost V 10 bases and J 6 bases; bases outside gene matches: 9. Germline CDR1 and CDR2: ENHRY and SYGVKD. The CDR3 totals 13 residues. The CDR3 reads CASSPTGTQPQHF. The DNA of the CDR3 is TGTGCCAGTAGTCCGACAGGGACTCAGCCCCAGCATTTT.

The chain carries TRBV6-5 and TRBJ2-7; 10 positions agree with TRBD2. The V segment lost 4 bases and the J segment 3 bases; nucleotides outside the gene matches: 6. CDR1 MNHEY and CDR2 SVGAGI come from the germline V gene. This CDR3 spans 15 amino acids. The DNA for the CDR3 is TGTGCCAGCAGTTTAGCGGGAGGTGTAGGCTACGAGCAGTACTTC. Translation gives CASSLAGGVGYEQYF.

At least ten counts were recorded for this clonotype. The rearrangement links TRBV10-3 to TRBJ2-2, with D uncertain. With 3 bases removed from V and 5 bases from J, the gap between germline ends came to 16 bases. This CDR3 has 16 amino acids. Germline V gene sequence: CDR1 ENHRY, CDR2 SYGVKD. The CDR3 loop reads CAISENTGVGTGELFF. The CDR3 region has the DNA TGTGCCATCAGTGAAAACACGGGCGTAGGAACCGGGGAGCTGTTTTTT.

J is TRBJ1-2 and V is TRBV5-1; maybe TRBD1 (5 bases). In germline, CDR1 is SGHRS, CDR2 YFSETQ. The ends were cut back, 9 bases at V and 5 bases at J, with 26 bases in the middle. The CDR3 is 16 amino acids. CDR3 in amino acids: CATAPGPGTDLYGYTF. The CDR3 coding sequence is TGCGCCACAGCTCCGGGGCCCGGGACCGACTTGTATGGCTACACCTTC. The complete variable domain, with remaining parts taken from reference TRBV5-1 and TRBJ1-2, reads KAGVTQTPRYLIKTRGQQVTLSCSPISGHRSVSWYQQTPGQGLQFLFEYFSETQRNKGNFPGRFSGRQFSNSRSEMNVSTLELGDSALYLCATAPGPGTDLYGYTFGSGTRLTVV.

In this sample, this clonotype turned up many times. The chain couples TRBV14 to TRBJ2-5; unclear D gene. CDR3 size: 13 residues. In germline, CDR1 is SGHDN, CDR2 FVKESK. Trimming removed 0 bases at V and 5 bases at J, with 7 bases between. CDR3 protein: CASSQDQVETQYF. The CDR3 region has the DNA TGTGCCAGCAGCCAAGACCAGGTGGAGACCCAGTACTTC.

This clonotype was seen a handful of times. The DNA for the CDR3 is TGCAGCGTTGGCGGCGGAAACACCATATATTTT. Translated: CSVGGGNTIYF. The rearrangement links TRBV29-1 to TRBJ1-3; D is uncertain. The germline CDR1 and CDR2 sequences are SQVTM and ANQGSEA. Trimming left V 4 bases short and J 4 bases short, with 5 bases between. This CDR3 region has 11 residues.

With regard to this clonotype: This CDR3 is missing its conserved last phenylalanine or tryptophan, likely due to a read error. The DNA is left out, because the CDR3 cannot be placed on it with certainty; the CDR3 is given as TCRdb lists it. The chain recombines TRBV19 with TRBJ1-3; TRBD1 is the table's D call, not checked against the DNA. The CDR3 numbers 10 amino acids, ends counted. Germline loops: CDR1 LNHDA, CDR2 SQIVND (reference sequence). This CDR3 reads CASSISQGNT.

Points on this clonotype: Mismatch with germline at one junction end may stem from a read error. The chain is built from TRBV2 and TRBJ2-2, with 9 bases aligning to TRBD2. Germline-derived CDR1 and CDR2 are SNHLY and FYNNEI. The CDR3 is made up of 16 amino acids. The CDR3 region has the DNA TGTGCCGGCAGTGAAATAGCGGGGGCCAACACCGGGGAGCTGTTTTTT. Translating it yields CAGSEIAGANTGELFF.

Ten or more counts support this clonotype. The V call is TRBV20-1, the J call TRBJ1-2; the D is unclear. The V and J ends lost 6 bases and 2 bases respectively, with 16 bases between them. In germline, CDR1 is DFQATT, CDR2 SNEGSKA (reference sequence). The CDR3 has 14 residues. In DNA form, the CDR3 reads TGCAGTGCCCCCCCACACCCGACCAACTATGGCTACACCTTC. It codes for CSAPPHPTNYGYTF.

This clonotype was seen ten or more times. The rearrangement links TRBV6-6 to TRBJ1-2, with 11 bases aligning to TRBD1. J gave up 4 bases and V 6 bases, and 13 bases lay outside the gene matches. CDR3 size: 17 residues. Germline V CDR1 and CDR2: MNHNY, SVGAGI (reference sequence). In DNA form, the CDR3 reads TGTGCCAGCAGCCCCTCCGGGACAGGGGGAGTTGGCTATGGCTACACCTTC. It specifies CASSPSGTGGVGYGYTF.

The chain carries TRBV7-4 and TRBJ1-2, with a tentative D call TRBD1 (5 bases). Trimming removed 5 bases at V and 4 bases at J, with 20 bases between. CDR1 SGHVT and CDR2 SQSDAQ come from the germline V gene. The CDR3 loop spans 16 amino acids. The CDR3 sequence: CASSPTGGLPTYGYTF. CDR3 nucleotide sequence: TGTGCCAGCAGCCCAACCGGGGGACTCCCCACCTATGGCTACACCTTC.

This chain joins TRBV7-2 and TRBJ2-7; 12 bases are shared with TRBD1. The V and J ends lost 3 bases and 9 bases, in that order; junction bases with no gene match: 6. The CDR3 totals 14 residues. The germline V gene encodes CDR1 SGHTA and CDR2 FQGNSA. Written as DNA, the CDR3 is TGTGCCAGCAGCTTGGGACAGGGGGCTTGGGGGCAGTACTTC. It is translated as CASSLGQGAWGQYF.

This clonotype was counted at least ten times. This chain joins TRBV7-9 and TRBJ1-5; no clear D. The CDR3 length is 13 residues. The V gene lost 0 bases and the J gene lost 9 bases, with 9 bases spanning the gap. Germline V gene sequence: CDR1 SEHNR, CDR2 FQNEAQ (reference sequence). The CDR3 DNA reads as TGTGCCAGCAGCTTAGCCCCCCTTGGGCCCCAGCATTTT. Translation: CASSLAPLGPQHF.

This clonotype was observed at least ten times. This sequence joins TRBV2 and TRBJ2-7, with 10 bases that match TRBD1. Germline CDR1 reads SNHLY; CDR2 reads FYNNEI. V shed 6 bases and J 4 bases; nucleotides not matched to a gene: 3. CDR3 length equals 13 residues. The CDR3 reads CASRGQGTYEQYF. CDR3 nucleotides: TGTGCCAGCAGGGGACAGGGGACTTACGAGCAGTACTTC.

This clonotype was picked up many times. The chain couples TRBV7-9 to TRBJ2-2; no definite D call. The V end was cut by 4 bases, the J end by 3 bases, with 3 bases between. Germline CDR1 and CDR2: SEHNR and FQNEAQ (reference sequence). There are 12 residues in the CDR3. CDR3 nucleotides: TGTGCCAGCAGCTGGTACACCGGGGAGCTGTTTTTT. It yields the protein CASSWYTGELFF.

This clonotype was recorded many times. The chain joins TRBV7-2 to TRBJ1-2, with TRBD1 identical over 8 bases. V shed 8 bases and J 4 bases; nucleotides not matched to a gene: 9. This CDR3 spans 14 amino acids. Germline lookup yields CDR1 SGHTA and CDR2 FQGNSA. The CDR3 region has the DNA TGTGCCAGCGGCCCAGGGGGCCGGGGCTATGGCTACACCTTC. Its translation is CASGPGGRGYGYTF.

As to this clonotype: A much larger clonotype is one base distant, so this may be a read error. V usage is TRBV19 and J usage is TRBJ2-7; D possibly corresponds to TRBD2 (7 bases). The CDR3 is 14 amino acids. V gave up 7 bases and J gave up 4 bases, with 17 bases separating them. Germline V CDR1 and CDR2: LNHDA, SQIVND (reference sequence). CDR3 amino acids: CASNPGRGAYEQYF. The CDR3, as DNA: TGTGCCAGTAACCCGGGACGGGGGGCTTACGAGCAGTACTTC. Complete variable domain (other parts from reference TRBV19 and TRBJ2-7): DGGITQSPKYLFRKEGQNVTLSCEQNLNHDAMYWYRQDPGQGLRLIYYSQIVNDFQKGDIAEGYSVSREKKESFPLTVTSAQKNPTAFYLCASNPGRGAYEQYFGPGTRLTVT.

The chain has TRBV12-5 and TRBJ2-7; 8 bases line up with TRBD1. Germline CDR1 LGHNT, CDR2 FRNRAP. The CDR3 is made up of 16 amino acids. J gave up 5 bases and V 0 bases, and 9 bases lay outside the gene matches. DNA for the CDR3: TGTGCTAGTGGTTTGGTACTGACAGGGGAACCCAACGAGCAGTACTTC. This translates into CASGLVLTGEPNEQYF.

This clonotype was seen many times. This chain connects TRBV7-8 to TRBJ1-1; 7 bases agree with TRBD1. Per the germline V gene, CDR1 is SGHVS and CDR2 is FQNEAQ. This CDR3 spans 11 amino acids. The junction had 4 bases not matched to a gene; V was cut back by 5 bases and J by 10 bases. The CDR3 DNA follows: TGTGCCAGCAGCGGCAGGGGGGGAGCTTTCTTT. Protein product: CASSGRGGAFF.

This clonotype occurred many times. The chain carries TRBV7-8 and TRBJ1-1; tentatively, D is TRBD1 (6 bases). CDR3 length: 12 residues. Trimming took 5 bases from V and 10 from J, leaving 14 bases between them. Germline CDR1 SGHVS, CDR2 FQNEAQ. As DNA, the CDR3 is TGTGCCAGCAGCCCCACCAGGGGAGTAGCTTTCTTT. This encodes CASSPTRGVAFF. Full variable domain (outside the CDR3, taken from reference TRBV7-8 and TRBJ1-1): GAGVSQSPRYKVAKRGQDVALRCDPISGHVSLFWYQQALGQGPEFLTYFQNEAQLDKSGLPSDRFFAERPEGSVSTLKIQRTQQEDSAVYLCASSPTRGVAFFGQGTRLTVV.